This record looks at one T cell receptor (beta chain) sequence and its context. Its antigen is as yet unknown. This sample is drawn from a study of cytomegalovirus exposure and HLA in healthy donors. The PCR ran on 60 Vbeta and 13 Jbeta primers. Only in-frame clones appear in the TCRdb table, and some are missing; sequencing was by immunoSEQ multiplex PCR. The sample shows approximately 300,000 clones, approximately 85% of them seen only once. The V gene end was trimmed by 4 bases and the J gene end by 0 bases; junction bases not matched to a gene: 17. The CDR3 consists of 20 residues. Germline CDR1 is MNHNS and CDR2 is SASEGT. General observations from the study: Common viral pathogens seemed to be connected with several of the most significant clusters, according to a later analysis.

The chain employs TRBV6-1 and TRBJ1-5, with 8 bases aligning to TRBD1. The sequence was obtained from a woman in her thirties or forties in good health and CMV-seropositive. The specimen was PBMCs. The CDR3 coding sequence is TGTGCCAGCAGTGCCAGCAGGGGACAGGCGAGAGGCTATAGCAATCAGCCCCAGCATTTT. Encoded protein: CASSASRGQARGYSNQPQHF.